Included here is one TCR beta chain sequence, with context. The antigen is undetermined. The data are from a study of shared clonotypes between healthy human individuals. Regarding the study as a whole: It was anticipated that sequencing depth would influence how many clonotypes donors shared.

Germline CDR1 reads SNHLY; CDR2 reads FYNNEI. V lost 6 bases, J lost 8 bases, and 14 bases lay in between. The CDR3 is 14 residues long. Every donor, a Caucasian adult, lived in Nashville, Tennessee. Assay execution proceeded at the deep level. Produced via immunoSEQ multiplex PCR; TCRdb's table is partial and in-frame only. Of fewer than 550,000 clones in the sample, nearly 80% were seen once. The material sequenced was PBMCs. The chain combines TRBV2 with TRBJ1-6; possibly TRBD1 for D (5 bases). This sequence was found in a woman in her thirties or forties in good health. Some clones in this sample may be carry-over from other donors' samples. In DNA form, the CDR3 reads TGTGCCAGCAGGGTCGGGACCGGGTATTCACCCCTCCACTTT. This gives the protein CASRVGTGYSPLHF.